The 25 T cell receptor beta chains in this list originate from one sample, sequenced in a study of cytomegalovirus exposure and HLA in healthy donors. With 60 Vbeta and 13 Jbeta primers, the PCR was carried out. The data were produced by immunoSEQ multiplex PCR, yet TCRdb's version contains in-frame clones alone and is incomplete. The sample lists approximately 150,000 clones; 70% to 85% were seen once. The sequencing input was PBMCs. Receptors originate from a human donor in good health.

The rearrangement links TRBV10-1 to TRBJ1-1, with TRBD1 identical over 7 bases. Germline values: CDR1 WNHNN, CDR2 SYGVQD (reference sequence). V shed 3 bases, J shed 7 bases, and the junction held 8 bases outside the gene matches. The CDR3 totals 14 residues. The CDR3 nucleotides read TGCGCCAGCAGTGACTTGTCAGGGGGGTGTGAAGCTTTCTTT. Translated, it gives CASSDLSGGCEAFF.

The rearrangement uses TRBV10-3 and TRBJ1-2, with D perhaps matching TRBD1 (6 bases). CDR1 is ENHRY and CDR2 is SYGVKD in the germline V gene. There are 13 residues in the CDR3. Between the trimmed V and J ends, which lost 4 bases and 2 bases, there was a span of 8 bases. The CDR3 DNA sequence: TGTGCCATCAGTGCCCAGGGGAACTATGGCTACACCTTC. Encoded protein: CAISAQGNYGYTF.

The CDR3 DNA reads TGCAGTGCTGTCAGCCAAGAGACCCAGTACTTC. It yields the protein CSAVSQETQYF. This chain joins TRBV20-1 and TRBJ2-5; the D is unclear. This CDR3 is 11 amino acids long. Trimming shortened V by 5 bases and J by 1 base, and 5 bases separated the two germline ends. Germline V gives CDR1 DFQATT, CDR2 SNEGSKA (reference sequence).

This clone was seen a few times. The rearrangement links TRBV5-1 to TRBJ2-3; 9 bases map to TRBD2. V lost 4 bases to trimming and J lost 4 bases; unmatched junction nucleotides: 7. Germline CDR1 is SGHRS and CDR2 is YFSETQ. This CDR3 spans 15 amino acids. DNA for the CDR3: TGCGCCAGCAGCCAGGGACTAGCTGGCGCAGATACGCAGTATTTT. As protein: CASSQGLAGADTQYF. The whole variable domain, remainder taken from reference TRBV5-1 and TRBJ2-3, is KAGVTQTPRYLIKTRGQQVTLSCSPISGHRSVSWYQQTPGQGLQFLFEYFSETQRNKGNFPGRFSGRQFSNSRSEMNVSTLELGDSALYLCASSQGLAGADTQYFGPGTRLTVL.

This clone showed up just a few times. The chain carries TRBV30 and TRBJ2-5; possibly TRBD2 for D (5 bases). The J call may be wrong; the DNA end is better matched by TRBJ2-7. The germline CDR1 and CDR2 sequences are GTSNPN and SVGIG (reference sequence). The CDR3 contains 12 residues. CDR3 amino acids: CAWDEGTYEQYF. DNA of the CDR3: TGTGCCTGGGACGAGGGAACCTACGAGCAGTACTTC.

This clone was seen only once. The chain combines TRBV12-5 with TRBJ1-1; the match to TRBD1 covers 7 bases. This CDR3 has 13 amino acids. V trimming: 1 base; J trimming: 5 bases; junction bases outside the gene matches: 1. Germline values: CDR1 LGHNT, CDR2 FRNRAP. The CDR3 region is CASGLEQGTEAFF. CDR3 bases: TGTGCTAGTGGTTTGGAACAGGGGACTGAAGCTTTCTTT.

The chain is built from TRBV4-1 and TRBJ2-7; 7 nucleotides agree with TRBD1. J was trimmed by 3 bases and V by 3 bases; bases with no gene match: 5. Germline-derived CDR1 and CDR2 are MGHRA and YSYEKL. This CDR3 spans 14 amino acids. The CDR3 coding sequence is TGCGCCAGCAGCCACAGCCAGGGGGACTACGAGCAGTACTTC. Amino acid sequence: CASSHSQGDYEQYF.

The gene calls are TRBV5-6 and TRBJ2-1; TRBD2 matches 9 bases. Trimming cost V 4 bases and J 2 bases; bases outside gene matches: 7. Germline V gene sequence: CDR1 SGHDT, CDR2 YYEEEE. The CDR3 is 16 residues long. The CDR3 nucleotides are TGTGCCAGCAGCGGCGATAGCGGGGGCCCCTACAATGAGCAGTTCTTC. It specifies CASSGDSGGPYNEQFF.

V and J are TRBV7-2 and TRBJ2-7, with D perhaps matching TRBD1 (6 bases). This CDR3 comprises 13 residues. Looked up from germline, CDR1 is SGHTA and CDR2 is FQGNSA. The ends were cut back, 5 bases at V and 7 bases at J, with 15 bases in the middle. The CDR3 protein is CASSPYRAQEQYF. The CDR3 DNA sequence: TGTGCCAGCAGCCCTTACAGGGCGCAAGAGCAGTACTTC.

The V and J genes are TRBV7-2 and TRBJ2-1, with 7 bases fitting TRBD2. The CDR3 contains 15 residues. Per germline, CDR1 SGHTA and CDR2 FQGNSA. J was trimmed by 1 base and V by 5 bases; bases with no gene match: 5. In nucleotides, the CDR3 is TGTGCCAGCAGCCCTAGAGCGGGGTCCTACAATGAGCAGTTCTTC. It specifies CASSPRAGSYNEQFF.

The CDR3 nucleotides are TGCGCCAGCAGCCCAGCTATGATAGCGGGGGCCTACGAGCAGTACTTC. Translated, it gives CASSPAMIAGAYEQYF. The chain uses TRBV5-1 and TRBJ2-7; 9 nucleotides agree with TRBD2. CDR1 is SGHRS and CDR2 is YFSETQ in the germline V gene. This CDR3 has 16 amino acids. The V segment lost 4 bases and the J segment 2 bases; nucleotides outside the gene matches: 10.

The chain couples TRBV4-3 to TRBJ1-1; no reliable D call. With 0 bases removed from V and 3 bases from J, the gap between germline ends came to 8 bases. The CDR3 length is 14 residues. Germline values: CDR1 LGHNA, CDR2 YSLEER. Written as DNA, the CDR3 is TGCGCCAGCAGCCAAGATGCGGGGTACACTGAAGCTTTCTTT. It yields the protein CASSQDAGYTEAFF.

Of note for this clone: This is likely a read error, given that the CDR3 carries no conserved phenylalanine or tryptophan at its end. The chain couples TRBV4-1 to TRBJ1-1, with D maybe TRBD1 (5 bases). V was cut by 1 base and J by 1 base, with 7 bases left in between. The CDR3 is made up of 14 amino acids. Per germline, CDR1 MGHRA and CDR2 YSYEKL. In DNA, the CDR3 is TGCGCCAGCAGCCAAGGACAGTGGAACACTGAAGCTTTCGTT. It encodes CASSQGQWNTEAFV.

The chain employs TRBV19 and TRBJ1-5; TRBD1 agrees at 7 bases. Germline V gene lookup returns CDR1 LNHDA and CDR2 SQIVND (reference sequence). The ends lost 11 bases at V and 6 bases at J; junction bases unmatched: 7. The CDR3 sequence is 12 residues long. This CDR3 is CACSQGFQPQHF. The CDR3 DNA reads TGTGCCTGTTCACAGGGGTTTCAGCCCCAGCATTTT.

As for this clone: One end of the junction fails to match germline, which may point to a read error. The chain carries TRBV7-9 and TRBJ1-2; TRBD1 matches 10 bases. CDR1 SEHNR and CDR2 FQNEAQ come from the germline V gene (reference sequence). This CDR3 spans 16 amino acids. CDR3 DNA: TGTTCCAGCAGCTTGCGGACAGGGGGTAGAAACTATGGCTACACCTTC. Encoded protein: CSSSLRTGGRNYGYTF.

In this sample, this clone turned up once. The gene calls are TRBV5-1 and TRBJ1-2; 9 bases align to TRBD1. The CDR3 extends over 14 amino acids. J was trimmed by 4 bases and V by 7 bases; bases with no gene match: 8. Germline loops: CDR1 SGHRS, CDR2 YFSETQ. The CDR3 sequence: CASGTGNTLYGYTF. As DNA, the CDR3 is TGCGCCAGCGGGACAGGGAACACACTCTATGGCTACACCTTC.

CDR3 sequence (DNA): TGCGCCAGCAGCCCGGGACAGACTAACTATGGCTACACCTTC. The encoded protein is CASSPGQTNYGYTF. The rearrangement links TRBV5-1 to TRBJ1-2; TRBD1 matches at 7 bases. The germline V gene has CDR1 SGHRS and CDR2 YFSETQ. V trimming: 4 bases; J trimming: 0 bases; junction bases outside the gene matches: 3. The CDR3 is made up of 14 amino acids.

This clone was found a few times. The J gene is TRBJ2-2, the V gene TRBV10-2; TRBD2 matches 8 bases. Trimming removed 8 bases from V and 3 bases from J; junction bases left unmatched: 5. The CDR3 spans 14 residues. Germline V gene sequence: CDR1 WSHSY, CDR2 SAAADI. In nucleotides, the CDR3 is TGCGCCAGCTGCGGGACTAGAGACACCGGGGAGCTGTTTTTT. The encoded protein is CASCGTRDTGELFF.

CDR3 region: CASGLAWSSYNEQFF. CDR3 nucleotide sequence: TGTGCCAGCGGACTAGCGTGGAGCTCCTACAATGAGCAGTTCTTC. This rearrangement joins TRBV7-6 to TRBJ2-1; TRBD2 matches at 9 bases. The V gene end was trimmed by 8 bases and the J gene end by 0 bases; junction bases not matched to a gene: 5. Germline V CDR1 and CDR2: SGHVS, FNYEAQ. The CDR3 has 15 residues.

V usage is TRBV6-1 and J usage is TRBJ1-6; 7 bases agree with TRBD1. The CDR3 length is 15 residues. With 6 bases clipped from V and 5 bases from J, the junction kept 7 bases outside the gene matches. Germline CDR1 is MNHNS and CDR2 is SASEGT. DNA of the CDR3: TGTGCCAGCAGACCGCCCGACAGGGATAATTCACCCCTCCACTTT. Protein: CASRPPDRDNSPLHF.

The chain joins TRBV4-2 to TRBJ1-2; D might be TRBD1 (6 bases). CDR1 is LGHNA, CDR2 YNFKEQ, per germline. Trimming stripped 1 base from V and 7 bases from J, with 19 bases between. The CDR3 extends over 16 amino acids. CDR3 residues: CASSQAGTNREAGYTF. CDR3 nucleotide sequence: TGTGCCAGCAGCCAAGCCGGTACGAACAGGGAAGCTGGCTACACCTTC.

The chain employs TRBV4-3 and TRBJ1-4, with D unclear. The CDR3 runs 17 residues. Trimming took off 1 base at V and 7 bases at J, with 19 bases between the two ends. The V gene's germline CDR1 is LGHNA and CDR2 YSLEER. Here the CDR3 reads CASSQVIRGSGGEKLFF. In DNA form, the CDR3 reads TGCGCCAGCAGCCAAGTTATACGGGGTTCGGGAGGTGAAAAACTGTTTTTT.

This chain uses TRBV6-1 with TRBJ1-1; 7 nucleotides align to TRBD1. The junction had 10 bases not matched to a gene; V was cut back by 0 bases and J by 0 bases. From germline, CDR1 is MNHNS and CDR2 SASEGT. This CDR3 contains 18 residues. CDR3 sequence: CASSEAGQYRGMNTEAFF. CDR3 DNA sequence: TGTGCCAGCAGTGAAGCGGGACAATACAGGGGCATGAACACTGAAGCTTTCTTT.

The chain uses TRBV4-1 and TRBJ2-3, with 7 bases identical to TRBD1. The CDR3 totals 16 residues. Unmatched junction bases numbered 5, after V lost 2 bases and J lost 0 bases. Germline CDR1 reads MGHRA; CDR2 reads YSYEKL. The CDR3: CASSQPRTGSTDTQYF. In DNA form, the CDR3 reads TGCGCCAGCAGCCAACCCAGGACAGGAAGCACAGATACGCAGTATTTT.

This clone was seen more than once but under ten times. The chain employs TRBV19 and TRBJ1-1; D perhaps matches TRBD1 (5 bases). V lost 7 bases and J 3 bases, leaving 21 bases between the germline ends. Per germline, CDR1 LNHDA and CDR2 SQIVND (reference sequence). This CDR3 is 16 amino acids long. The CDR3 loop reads CASNVAPGFGDTEAFF. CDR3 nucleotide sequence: TGTGCCAGTAATGTCGCCCCAGGGTTTGGCGACACTGAAGCTTTCTTT.